This entry concerns a single TCR beta chain. V gave up 4 bases and J gave up 2 bases; unmatched junction bases: 5. The CDR3 is 14 residues long. Germline V lookup: CDR1 MNHEY, CDR2 SMNVEV (reference sequence). Original analysis: How many nucleated cells were present was estimated from reference gene primer amplification. Method: immunoSEQ multiplex PCR; TCRdb's copy keeps in-frame clones and lacks some. Clone size and the V and J calls come from that table; the DNA yielded D and trimming. The table includes approximately 240,000 clones, about 90% detected once. The data derive from a study of blood T cell repertoires in COVID-19. Turning to the study itself: T cells, B-cell-depleted T cells, or PBMCs provided the cDNA or gDNA that served as material.

The source of this sequence is a woman aged 18-35 years who had recovered from COVID-19. Source material: peripheral blood. This chain joins TRBV27 and TRBJ2-7; 7 nucleotides match TRBD1. CDR3: CASSSQTGAYEQYF. CDR3 coding DNA: TGTGCCAGCAGTTCCCAAACAGGGGCCTACGAGCAGTACTTC.